Shown below are 24 T cell receptor beta chains from a single sample sequenced in a study of shared clonotypes between healthy human individuals. The protocol was immunoSEQ multiplex PCR, while the TCRdb copy is restricted to in-frame clones and leaves out a portion. The sample includes about 2.1 million clones, about 94% seen only once; the top ten take 1.5% to 2%. Terminally differentiated effector memory CD45RA+ cells were excluded from the naive CD8 cells, which were CD45RO-negative and positively selected for CCR7. Material: naive CD8+ T cells from PBMCs. All receptors come from a man younger than 30 in good health. Some clones in this sample may be carry-over from other donors' samples.

V is TRBV6-6 and J is TRBJ2-2; no definite D call. The V end lost 4 bases, the J end lost 2 bases, and 5 bases lay between the germline ends. The CDR3 is 13 amino acids. The germline gives CDR1 MNHNY, CDR2 SVGAGI (reference sequence). Here the CDR3 DNA reads TGTGCCAGCAGTTGGGTCAACACCGGGGAGCTGTTTTTT. Residues: CASSWVNTGELFF.

The genes are TRBV4-3 and TRBJ2-3; TRBD2 matches 12 bases. The CDR3 sequence is 17 residues long. In germline, CDR1 is LGHNA, CDR2 YSLEER. The V segment lost 0 bases and the J segment 5 bases; nucleotides outside the gene matches: 6. This chain's CDR3 is CASSQELAGGFGDTQYF. DNA for the CDR3: TGCGCCAGCAGCCAAGAACTAGCGGGAGGATTTGGAGATACGCAGTATTTT.

The rearrangement links TRBV25-1 to TRBJ2-1; no clear D gene. Germline values: CDR1 MGHDK, CDR2 SYGVNS. V shed 5 bases and J shed 9 bases, with 11 bases lying between them. This CDR3 is built from 12 residues. The CDR3 DNA follows: TGTGCCAGCAGTTTCGACGTGGGTGAGCAGTTCTTC. Amino acids: CASSFDVGEQFF.

Only one count was recorded for this clone. The chain couples TRBV10-1 to TRBJ2-7; D might be TRBD1 (6 bases). Germline-derived CDR1 and CDR2 are WNHNN and SYGVQD (reference sequence). The CDR3 covers 15 residues. V lost 0 bases and J lost 2, with 11 bases in between. The DNA of the CDR3 is TGCGCCAGCAGTGAGTCCCCAGGGGCCACCTACGAGCAGTACTTC. Translating it yields CASSESPGATYEQYF.

The count of this clone is one. This chain uses TRBV7-9 with TRBJ2-7; no clear D gene. Germline V CDR1 and CDR2: SEHNR, FQNEAQ (reference sequence). Trimming removed 2 bases from V and 0 bases from J, with 14 bases in between. The CDR3 contains 16 residues. The CDR3 is CASSLPPGGSSYEQYF. Written as DNA, the CDR3 is TGTGCCAGCAGCTTACCCCCGGGTGGAAGCTCCTACGAGCAGTACTTC.

Only one count was recorded for this clone. The rearrangement joins TRBV6-1 to TRBJ1-4, with D maybe TRBD1 (5 bases). Germline assignment: CDR1 MNHNS and CDR2 SASEGT. The CDR3 is 13 residues long. V dropped 7 bases and J dropped 7 bases, with 13 bases sitting between them. DNA for the CDR3: TGTGCCAGCAAGGGCGGGGCACTTGAAAAACTGTTTTTT. Protein sequence: CASKGGALEKLFF.

The chain carries TRBV7-9 and TRBJ2-1; maybe TRBD1 (6 bases). The V gene lost 5 bases and the J gene lost 10 bases, with 18 bases spanning the gap. Germline CDR1 SEHNR, CDR2 FQNEAQ (reference sequence). The CDR3 contains 14 residues. CDR3 protein: CASSPRISGDEQFF. CDR3 nucleotide sequence: TGTGCCAGCAGCCCAAGAATCTCAGGGGACGAGCAGTTCTTC.

The V call is TRBV9, the J call TRBJ2-3; D is unclear. Germline V gene data show CDR1 as SGDLS and CDR2 as YYNGEE. The CDR3 spans 14 residues. The V and J ends lost 4 bases and 2 bases respectively, with 11 bases between them. CDR3 sequence: CASSPAEATDTQYF. As DNA, the CDR3 is TGTGCCAGCAGCCCAGCCGAGGCCACAGATACGCAGTATTTT.

The sample holds a few counts of this clone. The sample has other DNA sequences that encode this CDR3 too. J is TRBJ1-1 and V is TRBV27, with D possibly matching TRBD1 (5 bases). Trimming left V 0 bases short and J 1 base short, with 9 bases between. CDR3 length equals 15 residues. Looked up from germline, CDR1 is MNHEY and CDR2 is SMNVEV (reference sequence). CDR3: CASSLSQGPNTEAFF. DNA of the CDR3: TGTGCCAGCAGTTTATCCCAGGGACCGAACACTGAAGCTTTCTTT.

V and J are TRBV7-8 and TRBJ2-3; 9 bases map to TRBD1. The CDR3 runs 16 residues. Trimming took 5 bases from V and 3 from J; bases not matched to a gene: 9. Germline values: CDR1 SGHVS, CDR2 FQNEAQ. CDR3 region: CASSPAGTGRTDTQYF. The CDR3 DNA sequence: TGTGCCAGCAGCCCGGCGGGGACAGGGAGGACAGATACGCAGTATTTT.

Concerning this clone itself: Additional DNA sequences in this sample encode the identical CDR3. The chain joins TRBV9 to TRBJ2-5, with D perhaps assigned TRBD1 or TRBD2 (5 bases each). Germline V lookup: CDR1 SGDLS, CDR2 YYNGEE. Trimming took 3 bases from V and 5 from J, leaving 5 bases between them. The CDR3 has 11 amino acids. This CDR3 reads CASSGGETQYF. CDR3 nucleotides: TGTGCCAGCAGCGGGGGGGAGACCCAGTACTTC.

V is TRBV14 and J is TRBJ2-7; D assignment may be TRBD1 or TRBD2 (6 bases each). The CDR3 covers 18 residues. V lost 0 bases and J lost 6, with 24 bases in between. Germline V lookup: CDR1 SGHDN, CDR2 FVKESK. CDR3 in DNA: TGTGCCAGCAGCCAAGAATTGGGGGGCAGCGCAATATTTGCCGAGCAGTACTTC. This gives the protein CASSQELGGSAIFAEQYF.

The chain couples TRBV27 to TRBJ2-7; D is tentatively TRBD1 or TRBD2 (5 bases each). This CDR3 contains 17 residues. V dropped 6 bases and J dropped 4 bases, with 25 bases sitting between them. Per germline, CDR1 MNHEY and CDR2 SMNVEV (reference sequence). CDR3 nucleotides: TGTGCCAGCAGCCCTGGGGCACCGTCTGGGAGAAGGTACGAGCAGTACTTC. Translating gives CASSPGAPSGRRYEQYF.

This sequence joins TRBV11-1 and TRBJ2-7, with 12 nucleotides matching TRBD1. The CDR3 runs to 16 residues. CDR1 is SGHAT, CDR2 FQDESV, per germline (reference sequence). V lost 5 bases, J lost 7 bases, and 12 bases stayed unmatched. CDR3 in DNA: TGTGCCAGCAGCCTGACAAGGGGACAGGGGGCTATAGAGCAGTACTTC. The encoded protein is CASSLTRGQGAIEQYF.

Concerning this clone: This sample includes further DNA sequences coding for the same CDR3. The chain uses TRBV27 and TRBJ1-1; 7 bases fit TRBD1. The CDR3 runs 13 residues. Losses at the gene ends were 9 bases for V and 4 bases for J; bases not matched to a gene: 8. The germline CDR1 and CDR2 sequences are MNHEY and SMNVEV (reference sequence). CDR3: CASRADRATEAFF. Written as DNA, the CDR3 is TGTGCCAGTCGGGCTGACAGGGCCACTGAAGCTTTCTTT.

The gene calls are TRBV10-2 and TRBJ2-1; D possibly uses TRBD1 or TRBD2 (7 bases each). Trimming shortened V by 4 bases and J by 7 bases, and 14 bases separated the two germline ends. The CDR3 runs 14 residues. Germline assignment: CDR1 WSHSY and CDR2 SAAADI. As DNA, the CDR3 is TGCGCCAGCAGTGCAGGGGGGGTTCAGAATGAGCAGTTCTTC. Protein: CASSAGGVQNEQFF.

The CDR3: CASSHREWGYGYTF. CDR3 DNA: TGTGCCAGCAGCCACAGGGAGTGGGGTTATGGCTACACCTTC. The rearrangement joins TRBV7-2 to TRBJ1-2; weak D call: TRBD1 (6 bases). Per germline, CDR1 SGHTA and CDR2 FQGNSA. CDR3 length: 14 amino acids. Trimming stripped 5 bases from V and 5 bases from J, with 15 bases between.

The chain has TRBV4-3 and TRBJ1-3, with a possible D match to TRBD1 (5 bases). Germline V lookup: CDR1 LGHNA, CDR2 YSLEER. There are 13 residues in the CDR3. Trimming cost V 4 bases and J 4 bases, with 8 bases left between them. The DNA for the CDR3 is TGCGCCAGCAGCCGGGACGGAGGAAACACCATATATTTT. Translated, it gives CASSRDGGNTIYF.

This chain joins TRBV5-1 and TRBJ2-2, with 7 bases fitting TRBD1. The germline gives CDR1 SGHRS, CDR2 YFSETQ. The CDR3 has 17 amino acids. Trimming took 4 bases from V and 4 from J; bases not matched to a gene: 13. CDR3: CASSPNPGQISTGELFF. CDR3 bases: TGCGCCAGCAGCCCGAACCCGGGACAGATATCCACCGGGGAGCTGTTTTTT.

The rearrangement uses TRBV27 and TRBJ2-1; 9 bases agree with TRBD1. Germline-derived CDR1 and CDR2 are MNHEY and SMNVEV (reference sequence). V lost 1 base and J lost 5; bases outside the gene matches: 0. This CDR3 is built from 14 residues. CDR3 nucleotides: TGTGCCAGCAGTTTATGGGACAGGGACAATGAGCAGTTCTTC. This encodes CASSLWDRDNEQFF.

The chain links TRBV11-2 to TRBJ2-5; TRBD2 agrees at 8 bases. The CDR3 length is 16 residues. Looked up from germline, CDR1 is SGHAT and CDR2 is FQNNGV. V dropped 2 bases and J dropped 2; count of bases not matched to a gene: 7. Written as DNA, the CDR3 is TGTGCCAGCAGCTTATTGTCGAGACTAGCGCAAGAGACCCAGTACTTC. Translated: CASSLLSRLAQETQYF.

This clone came up once. The same CDR3 can be traced to other DNA sequences in this sample. The rearrangement uses TRBV27 and TRBJ2-1, with D perhaps matching TRBD2 (5 bases). Per germline, CDR1 MNHEY and CDR2 SMNVEV (reference sequence). V was clipped by 6 bases and J by 5 bases, with 5 bases between them. The CDR3 runs 11 residues. The CDR3 DNA follows: TGTGCCAGCAGCGGGGACAATGAGCAGTTCTTC. Its translation is CASSGDNEQFF.

The chain has TRBV7-6 and TRBJ2-7, with D possibly being TRBD2 (5 bases). This CDR3 comprises 12 residues. Germline V gene data show CDR1 as SGHVS and CDR2 as FNYEAQ. Trimming took off 5 bases at V and 5 bases at J, with 10 bases between the two ends. Here the CDR3 DNA reads TGTGCCAGCAGCCCCCTCGGGAACGAGCAGTACTTC. Translated: CASSPLGNEQYF. Full variable domain (outside the CDR3, taken from reference TRBV7-6 and TRBJ2-7): GAGVSQSPRYKVTKRGQDVALRCDPISGHVSLYWYRQALGQGPEFLTYFNYEAQQDKSGLPNDRFSAERPEGSISTLTIQRTEQRDSAMYRCASSPLGNEQYFGPGTRLTVT.

The chain joins TRBV7-2 to TRBJ1-1; D remains unclear. The CDR3 loop spans 16 amino acids. Trimming took off 3 bases at V and 0 bases at J, with 14 bases between the two ends. CDR1 is SGHTA and CDR2 is FQGNSA in the germline V gene. CDR3 in DNA: TGTGCCAGCAGCTTGGATCCGGTGACGCTGAACACTGAAGCTTTCTTT. It codes for CASSLDPVTLNTEAFF.